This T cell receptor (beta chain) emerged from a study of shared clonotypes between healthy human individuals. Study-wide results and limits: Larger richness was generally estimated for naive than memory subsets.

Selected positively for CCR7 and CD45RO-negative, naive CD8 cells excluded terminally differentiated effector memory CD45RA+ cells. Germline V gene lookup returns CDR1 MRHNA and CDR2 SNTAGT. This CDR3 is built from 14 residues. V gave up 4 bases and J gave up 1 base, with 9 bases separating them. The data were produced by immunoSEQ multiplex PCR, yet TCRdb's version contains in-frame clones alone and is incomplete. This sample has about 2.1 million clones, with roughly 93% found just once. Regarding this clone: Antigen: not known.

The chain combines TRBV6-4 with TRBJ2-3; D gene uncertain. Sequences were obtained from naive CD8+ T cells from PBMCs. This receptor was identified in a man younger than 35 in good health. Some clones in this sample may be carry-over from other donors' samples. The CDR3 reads CASSGYSRTDTQYF. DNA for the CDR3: TGTGCCAGCAGTGGGTACAGCCGCACAGATACGCAGTATTTT.